This T cell receptor beta chain is drawn from a study of response to subunit inactivated influenza vaccine. General study findings and limits: The study's authors posited that every seasonal influenza vaccination enlists few new T cells.

This CDR3 region has 13 residues. After removal of 9 bases from V and 3 bases from J, the junction contained 2 bases not matched to a gene. From germline, CDR1 is ENHRY and CDR2 SYGVKD. This clonotype was seen many times. Its cognate antigen is unknown. From the RT-PCR reads, TCRdb called clonotypes with MiXCR, one entry per CDR3 protein. The profile shows hundreds of thousands of distinct CDR3 sequences, approximately 12% of them singletons. The rearrangement joins TRBV10-3 to TRBJ1-5, with 10 bases that match TRBD1. Sequencing was performed on PBMCs from blood, taken on the day of vaccination. The TCR was taken from a man between 45 and 60 years old who received an inactivated influenza vaccine. CDR3 loop: CAIGQGDNQPQHF. The CDR3 region has the DNA TGTGCCATTGGACAGGGGGACAATCAGCCCCAGCATTTT.